The 23 T cell receptor beta chains below come from one sample, sequenced in a study of shared T cell receptors in the human thymus. Method: immunoSEQ multiplex PCR; TCRdb's copy keeps in-frame clones and lacks some. The data contain more than 300,000 clones, approximately 95% of them seen just once; the ten biggest clones take up approximately 0.02%. Sequencing input: thymocytes. The receptors were sampled from a human donor.

This chain joins TRBV28 and TRBJ1-5; no clear D gene. This CDR3 comprises 17 residues. V dropped 6 bases and J dropped 5 bases, with 23 bases sitting between them. Germline CDR1 is MDHEN and CDR2 is SYDVKM. CDR3: CASSRDTNWVYDQPQHF. In DNA form, the CDR3 reads TGTGCCAGCAGCAGAGACACCAACTGGGTTTACGATCAGCCCCAGCATTTT.

This rearrangement joins TRBV28 to TRBJ2-1; TRBD2 agrees at 10 bases. Per germline, CDR1 MDHEN and CDR2 SYDVKM. With V trimmed by 5 bases and J by 6 bases, 10 bases remained unmatched. This CDR3 has 16 amino acids. CDR3 sequence (DNA): TGTGCCAGCAGTCCCAAGCGGGAGGGCCGGGGCAATGAGCAGTTCTTC. Residues: CASSPKREGRGNEQFF.

The chain employs TRBV27 and TRBJ2-1; possibly TRBD1 or TRBD2 for D (5 bases each). Germline CDR1 MNHEY, CDR2 SMNVEV (reference sequence). V lost 4 bases to trimming and J lost 7 bases, with 29 bases between them. This CDR3 spans 19 amino acids. The CDR3 DNA sequence: TGTGCCAGCAGTTGGACCCCCTCCCAGGGAGAGTCCCGCCAAAATGAGCAGTTCTTC. This codes for CASSWTPSQGESRQNEQFF.

The CDR3 DNA is TGTGCCAGCAGCGTCGATGGGACAGGCACAGATACGCAGTATTTT. This translates into CASSVDGTGTDTQYF. V and J are TRBV9 and TRBJ2-3; 7 bases match TRBD1. V lost 2 bases, J lost 1 base, and 4 bases stayed unmatched. Germline CDR1 and CDR2: SGDLS and YYNGEE. The CDR3 has 15 residues.

The rearrangement links TRBV5-1 to TRBJ2-7; D is uncertain. V lost 0 bases to trimming and J lost 3 bases, with 10 bases between them. Germline V lookup: CDR1 SGHRS, CDR2 YFSETQ. The CDR3 has 14 amino acids. CDR3 residues: CASSLGASIYEQYF. The CDR3 nucleotides read TGCGCCAGCAGCTTGGGGGCTAGTATCTACGAGCAGTACTTC.

The chain uses TRBV28 and TRBJ2-2; no reliable D call. From germline, CDR1 is MDHEN and CDR2 SYDVKM. The V and J ends lost 10 bases and 4 bases respectively, with 4 bases between them. The CDR3 is 10 residues long. This CDR3 is CATPTGELFF. The CDR3 nucleotides read TGTGCCACCCCCACCGGGGAGCTGTTTTTT.

This chain uses TRBV15 with TRBJ1-4; possible D gene TRBD1, 6 bases. V gave up 1 base and J gave up 10 bases, with 22 bases separating them. The CDR3 contains 17 residues. CDR1 is LNHNV, CDR2 YYDKDF, per germline (reference sequence). The CDR3 DNA reads TGTGCCACCAGCAGAGTGGCCTCGGGGGGCGTGTCGGGAAAACTGTTTTTT. It codes for CATSRVASGGVSGKLFF.

V is TRBV28 and J is TRBJ2-3; 9 bases match TRBD2. The CDR3 spans 16 residues. With V trimmed by 5 bases and J by 1 base, 7 bases remained unmatched. CDR1 and CDR2 from the germline V gene are MDHEN and SYDVKM. The CDR3: CASSPQREVRTDTQYF. CDR3 nucleotide sequence: TGTGCCAGCAGTCCCCAGCGGGAGGTTCGCACAGATACGCAGTATTTT.

J is TRBJ1-2 and V is TRBV28; the match to TRBD1 covers 9 bases. V lost 5 bases and J lost 3; bases outside the gene matches: 7. The germline V gene has CDR1 MDHEN and CDR2 SYDVKM. The CDR3 totals 15 residues. The CDR3, as DNA: TGTGCCAGCAGTCTTAACAGGGGGCAACACTATGGCTACACCTTC. It specifies CASSLNRGQHYGYTF.

The chain employs TRBV10-1 and TRBJ2-3, with 9 bases aligning to TRBD2. V lost 0 bases, J lost 0 bases, and 7 bases stayed unmatched. From germline, CDR1 is WNHNN and CDR2 SYGVQD (reference sequence). The CDR3 consists of 18 residues. The CDR3 DNA follows: TGCGCCAGCAGTGAGTCGACGACTAGCGGTACTAGCACAGATACGCAGTATTTT. This translates into CASSESTTSGTSTDTQYF.

The chain carries TRBV19 and TRBJ1-1; D is possibly TRBD1 (5 bases). V lost 6 bases to trimming and J lost 1 base, with 12 bases between them. The CDR3 has 14 residues. In germline, CDR1 is LNHDA, CDR2 SQIVND (reference sequence). CDR3 amino acids: CASREPTGNTEAFF. The CDR3 DNA is TGTGCCAGTAGAGAGCCTACAGGGAACACTGAAGCTTTCTTT.

The chain uses TRBV25-1 and TRBJ2-3; the D gene is possibly TRBD2 (6 bases). Germline CDR1 MGHDK, CDR2 SYGVNS. There are 14 residues in the CDR3. V dropped 3 bases and J dropped 6 bases, with 13 bases sitting between them. CDR3 in DNA: TGTGCCAGCAGTGATATGACTCGGGAGGATACGCAGTATTTT. Protein: CASSDMTREDTQYF.

A single count supports this clone. The chain uses TRBV27 and TRBJ2-7; 7 bases map to TRBD2. Germline loops: CDR1 MNHEY, CDR2 SMNVEV (reference sequence). This CDR3 has 16 residues. Losses at the gene ends were 3 bases for V and 4 bases for J; bases not matched to a gene: 12. Here the CDR3 DNA reads TGTGCCAGCAGTTTGGCTTTTAAAGCGGGATCTTACGAGCAGTACTTC. Its translation: CASSLAFKAGSYEQYF.

The chain has TRBV6-5 and TRBJ2-1; 11 bases match TRBD2. Germline assignment: CDR1 MNHEY and CDR2 SVGAGI. V was clipped by 4 bases and J by 8 bases; unmatched bases: 10. The CDR3 is made up of 16 amino acids. The CDR3 nucleotides read TGTGCCAGCAGTTCCATGACTAGCGGGGAAAAAGATGAGCAGTTCTTC. It encodes CASSSMTSGEKDEQFF.

To note about this clone: The same CDR3 arises from other DNA sequences in this sample as well. In DNA, the CDR3 is TGTGCCAGCAGTTTCAGAGGGGTCGGCGAGCAGTACTTC. The encoded protein is CASSFRGVGEQYF. V is TRBV27 and J is TRBJ2-7, with D possibly being TRBD1 or TRBD2 (5 bases each). Germline-derived CDR1 and CDR2 are MNHEY and SMNVEV (reference sequence). The CDR3 is 13 amino acids. V was cut by 3 bases and J by 6 bases, with 12 bases left in between.

The gene calls are TRBV7-8 and TRBJ1-1; D unresolved. The V end was cut by 5 bases, the J end by 5 bases, with 27 bases between. CDR3 length equals 18 residues. Germline CDR1 SGHVS, CDR2 FQNEAQ. The DNA for the CDR3 is TGTGCCAGCAGCGCTAAAGTCCGTCCCAAGGCAATAGGGACTGAAGCTTTCTTT. This codes for CASSAKVRPKAIGTEAFF.

The chain recombines TRBV28 with TRBJ2-7; D gene unclear. Germline CDR1 reads MDHEN; CDR2 reads SYDVKM. V was cut by 3 bases and J by 6 bases, with 9 bases left in between. The CDR3 runs 12 residues. In DNA form, the CDR3 reads TGTGCCAGCAGTTTGGCCAGTCGCGAGCAGTACTTC. It is translated as CASSLASREQYF.

The chain recombines TRBV6-1 with TRBJ1-1; possibly TRBD1 for D (6 bases). V was cut by 5 bases and J by 1 base, with 8 bases left in between. Germline V gene lookup returns CDR1 MNHNS and CDR2 SASEGT. This CDR3 is built from 13 residues. The CDR3 DNA reads TGTGCCAGCAGTTTAGGGGGGAACACTGAAGCTTTCTTT. This translates into CASSLGGNTEAFF.

The chain links TRBV18 to TRBJ2-3; no definite D call. Germline CDR1 is KGHSH and CDR2 is LQKENI. This CDR3 is 16 amino acids long. V was shortened by 5 bases and J by 0 bases, with 15 bases between the two germline ends. The CDR3, as DNA: TGTGCCAGCTCAAAGGGTAGTTCCTATAGCACAGATACGCAGTATTTT. It encodes CASSKGSSYSTDTQYF.

This rearrangement joins TRBV28 to TRBJ2-1; 7 bases fit TRBD2. V lost 9 bases, J lost 0 bases, and 11 bases stayed unmatched. Germline CDR1 and CDR2: MDHEN and SYDVKM. The CDR3 extends over 16 amino acids. Written as DNA, the CDR3 is TGTGCCAGTAGGGGAGGCGGGAGTAGCTCCTACAATGAGCAGTTCTTC. Its translation: CASRGGGSSSYNEQFF.

The chain is built from TRBV4-2 and TRBJ2-1, with D tentatively TRBD2 (5 bases). The CDR3 spans 16 residues. V dropped 4 bases and J dropped 6 bases, with 19 bases sitting between them. Germline CDR1 LGHNA, CDR2 YNFKEQ. The CDR3 spells CASSLKTDPRGNEQFF. In DNA, the CDR3 is TGTGCCAGCAGCCTGAAGACGGACCCCCGGGGCAATGAGCAGTTCTTC.

This chain links TRBV20-1 with TRBJ2-3, with D hard to call. The CDR3 is made up of 10 amino acids. Germline values: CDR1 DFQATT, CDR2 SNEGSKA (reference sequence). Between the trimmed V and J ends, which lost 6 bases and 3 bases, there was a span of 4 bases. CDR3 sequence: CSAKTDTQYF. CDR3 coding DNA: TGCAGTGCCAAAACAGATACGCAGTATTTT.

Only one count was recorded for this clone. The chain carries TRBV5-3 and TRBJ1-4, with 8 bases identical to TRBD1. TRBV5-3 is sorted into the ORF group, with uncertain function. The CDR3 sequence is 16 residues long. J lost 5 bases, V lost 3 bases, and 9 bases had no gene match. The CDR3 DNA sequence: TGTGCCAGAAGCTCCCGCTCACAGGGGGTGAATGAAAAACTGTTTTTT. Encoded protein: CARSSRSQGVNEKLFF.